This T cell receptor beta chain was identified during a study of early T cells in non-severe SARS-CoV-2 infection. MiXCR, run by TCRdb on the 5' RACE reads, gives a single entry per CDR3 protein. Here the sample spans some 82,000 distinct CDR3 sequences, around an eighth being singletons. V lost 3 bases, J lost 10 bases, and 10 bases lay in between. The CDR3 covers 11 residues. CDR1 and CDR2 (germline): MDHEN, SYDVKM. The chain couples TRBV28 to TRBJ2-7, with D tentatively TRBD2 (5 bases). Sequenced material: whole blood. This receptor was taken from an adult who was a healthcare worker with PCR-confirmed SARS-CoV-2 infection or an uninfected control (not recorded which). The CDR3 here is CASSFSGDQYF. CDR3 in DNA: TGTGCCAGCAGTTTTTCCGGGGATCAGTACTTC. Using reference TRBV28 and TRBJ2-7 for the parts outside the CDR3, the full variable domain is DVKVTQSSRYLVKRTGEKVFLECVQDMDHENMFWYRQDPGLGLRLIYFSYDVKMKEKGDIPEGYSVSREKKERFSLILESASTNQTSMYLCASSFSGDQYFGPGTRLTVT.